This is a list of T cell receptor beta chains from one sample in a study of blood T cell repertoires in COVID-19. The table came from immunoSEQ multiplex PCR; TCRdb's copy has only in-frame clones and leaves some out. This sample carries over 150,000 clones, about 93% of them seen once, and the ten largest clones take approximately 0.69%. The sequenced sample was peripheral blood. Every receptor here comes from a man younger than 40 with COVID-19, enrolled during active disease. CDR3s include the opening cysteine and the closing phenylalanine or tryptophan. The D gene is left open where the match is weak. A row's size may be missing; if present it is once, few, many or a size class.

J,size,V,D,DNA,CDR3
TRBJ1-1,.,TRBV12-3/TRBV12-4,TRBD1,TGTGCCAGCCGGTTGGGACAGGCAAGTGAAGCTTTCTTT,CASRLGQASEAFF
TRBJ2-6,.,TRBV6-5,.,TGTGCCAGCAATGCAGTGACTGGGGCCAACGTCCTGACTTTC,CASNAVTGANVLTF
TRBJ2-3,.,TRBV27,TRBD2,TGTGCCAGCAGAATAGCGGGGTACACAGATACGCAGTATTTT,CASRIAGYTDTQYF
TRBJ1-3,.,TRBV4-1,TRBD1,TGCGCCAGCAGCCAAGGGAGGGTAGGGACAGTCGCAAACACCATATATTTT,CASSQGRVGTVANTIYF
TRBJ1-2,once,TRBV25-1,.,TGTGCCAGCAGTGAACCAGGGGTAGGTGGCTACACCTTC,CASSEPGVGGYTF
TRBJ1-2,.,TRBV11-2,.,TGTGCCAGCAGCTTAGGGGCGGCGGGGAGACATGGCTACACCTTC,CASSLGAAGRHGYTF
TRBJ2-3,.,TRBV21-1,.,TGTGCCAGCAGCAAAGGGTCCGGGCCGACAGGGGTGAGCACAGATACGCAGTATTTT,CASSKGSGPTGVSTDTQYF
TRBJ1-4,few,TRBV6-6,.,TGTGCCAGCACAACAGGAGGGAATGAAAAACTGTTTTTT,CASTTGGNEKLFF
TRBJ2-5,.,TRBV5-1,.,TGCGCCAGCAGCTTACCGGGGGAGACCCAGTACTTC,CASSLPGETQYF
TRBJ2-7,.,TRBV18,.,TGTGCCAGCTCACCTCAAGATCGGGAGCAGTACTTC,CASSPQDREQYF
TRBJ2-2,.,TRBV5-1,.,TGCGCCAGCAGCTTGATCGGCGGGGCGAACACCGGGGAGCTGTTTTTT,CASSLIGGANTGELFF
TRBJ2-7,.,TRBV19,.,TGTGCCAGTAAGCTCCGGGACACCTACGAGCAGTACTTC,CASKLRDTYEQYF
TRBJ1-6,.,TRBV5-1,TRBD1,TGCGCCAGCAGCACCAGCGGACAGGGAAATTCACCCCTCCACTTT,CASSTSGQGNSPLHF
TRBJ2-2,.,TRBV7-2,TRBD1,TGTGCCAGCAGCGGGACAGGGCGGGGCACCGGGGAGCTGTTTTTT,CASSGTGRGTGELFF
TRBJ2-3,.,TRBV19,.,TGTGCCAGTAGCACTAGCTGGGCCACAGATACGCAGTATTTT,CASSTSWATDTQYF
TRBJ2-1,.,TRBV7-9,.,TGTGCCAGCAGCTTAGATGCGGGCCATGAGCAGTTCTTC,CASSLDAGHEQFF
TRBJ2-2,.,TRBV11-2,.,TGTGCCAGCAGCTTAGTGCCAGGCGGTAGAGAGGGCACCGGGGAGCTGTTTTTT,CASSLVPGGREGTGELFF
TRBJ1-2,.,TRBV9,.,TGTGCCAGCAGGTTACGCCCCCTCCCGGACGGCTCGACGGAACAGGTCTATGGCTACACCTTC,CASRLRPLPDGSTEQVYGYTF
TRBJ1-5,few,TRBV10-3,TRBD1,TGTGCCATCAGTAAGGACAGGGCAATCAATCAGCCCCAGCATTTT,CAISKDRAINQPQHF
TRBJ1-6,.,TRBV27,TRBD1,TGTGCCAGCAGACCGACAGGGAAGGATTCACCCCTCCACTTT,CASRPTGKDSPLHF
TRBJ1-1,.,TRBV5-6,.,TGTGCCAGCACCCCGGGGGGGCTCGGGAACACTGAAGCTTTCTTT,CASTPGGLGNTEAFF
TRBJ1-5,.,TRBV9,.,TGTGCCAGCAGCGTAGGATCTTGGGGGGGTCAGCCCCAGCATTTT,CASSVGSWGGQPQHF
TRBJ1-2,few,TRBV5-4,.,TGTGCCAGCAGCTTGTATCGGGAGTACTATGGCTACACCTTC,CASSLYREYYGYTF
TRBJ1-5,.,TRBV19,TRBD1,TGTGCCAGTGGGGGGACAGGGAACAGCAATCAGCCCCAGCATTTT,CASGGTGNSNQPQHF
TRBJ2-3,.,TRBV3-1/TRBV3-2,.,TGTGCCAGCAGCCGGCTAGGTTTTAGCACAGATACGCAGTATTTT,CASSRLGFSTDTQYF
TRBJ2-7,.,TRBV6-1,.,TGTGCCAGCAGTGAAGGCAGCGGTCTATACGAGCAGTACTTC,CASSEGSGLYEQYF
TRBJ1-1,.,TRBV19,TRBD1,TGTGCCAGTAGTAGAGGGGAAAGGGGGCAGGGAGACCCGAACACTGAAGCTTTCTTT,CASSRGERGQGDPNTEAFF
TRBJ2-5,.,TRBV21-1,.,TGTGCCAGCAGCAAACGACTAGCGGGGGAAGAGACCCAGTACTTC,CASSKRLAGEETQYF
TRBJ1-6,.,TRBV7-7,.,TGTGCCAGCAGCTTAGAAGCGGGACCGAATTCACCCCTCCACTTT,CASSLEAGPNSPLHF
TRBJ1-2,.,TRBV6-1,.,TGTGCCAGCAGTGAAGCGGCTTCGAGGTTTTCTAACTATGGCTACACCTTC,CASSEAASRFSNYGYTF
TRBJ1-3,.,TRBV4-2,.,TGTGCCAGCAGCCAAGATACTCCCGCCCCAGCCCAGGGGAGAAGAAACACCATATATTTT,CASSQDTPAPAQGRRNTIYF
TRBJ1-1,.,TRBV5-1,.,TGCGCCAGCAGAGCGGGGGTGATGAACACTGAAGCTTTCTTT,CASRAGVMNTEAFF
TRBJ2-3,.,TRBV4-2,TRBD2,TGTGCCAGCAGCCAGACAGGGAGGCTAGCGGGGGTCCATACGCAGTATTTT,CASSQTGRLAGVHTQYF
TRBJ1-2,.,TRBV11-2,.,TGTGCCAGCAGCTTGAGGGCTGATGAGTATGGCTACACCTTC,CASSLRADEYGYTF
TRBJ1-1,.,TRBV7-2,.,TGTGCCAGCAGTGCACTCAGCGTGAACACTGAAGCTTTCTTT,CASSALSVNTEAFF
TRBJ1-2,.,TRBV19,.,TGTGCCAGTAGTATTTCTTTTATGGGCTACACCTTC,CASSISFMGYTF
TRBJ1-2,.,TRBV3-1/TRBV3-2,TRBD1,TGTGCCAGCAGCCAAGACCCGTGGCAGGGGGACGGCTACACCTTC,CASSQDPWQGDGYTF
TRBJ2-3,.,TRBV19,.,TGTGCCAGTAGGAAAGCGGACACAGATACGCAGTATTTT,CASRKADTDTQYF
TRBJ1-1,.,TRBV6-5,TRBD1,TGTGCCAGCAGTTATCTCGGACAGGGCACTGAAGCTTTCTTT,CASSYLGQGTEAFF
TRBJ1-1,.,TRBV19,.,TGTGCCAGCGGACAGATGAACACTGAAGCTTTCTTT,CASGQMNTEAFF
TRBJ1-6,.,TRBV5-6,.,TGTGCCAGCAGCTTGAGGCGGGGGTATGGGTCACCCCTCCACTTT,CASSLRRGYGSPLHF
TRBJ1-1,.,TRBV29-1,TRBD1,TGCAGCGTTGAAGGACAGGGGGGTACTGAAGCTTTCTTT,CSVEGQGGTEAFF